Below are 12 T cell receptor beta chains sequenced from a single sample in a study of identifying expanded T cells in peripheral blood. Measured with immunoSEQ multiplex PCR; TCRdb has only the in-frame clones, and not every one. The profile shows 100,000 to 150,000 clones, more than 75% of them singletons. Sequencing input: blood. Receptor source: a person between 18 and 75 years old in good health.

The chain couples TRBV18 to TRBJ1-1; D not resolved. The germline CDR1 and CDR2 sequences are KGHSH and LQKENI. Trimming took off 6 bases at V and 0 bases at J, with 14 bases between the two ends. The CDR3 has 15 amino acids. In nucleotides, the CDR3 is TGTGCCAGCTCTCCCAAAGAGGAAATGAACACTGAAGCTTTCTTT. Its translation: CASSPKEEMNTEAFF.

The J gene is TRBJ2-3, the V gene TRBV7-2; D is possibly TRBD2 (6 bases). Trimming removed 5 bases at V and 8 bases at J, with 11 bases between. The V gene's germline CDR1 is SGHTA and CDR2 FQGNSA. CDR3 length: 12 residues. CDR3 coding DNA: TGTGCCAGCAGCCCCTTCGGGGGTACGCAGTATTTT. Translating it yields CASSPFGGTQYF. The entire variable domain, with the rest obtained from reference TRBV7-2 and TRBJ2-3, is as follows: GAGVSQSPSNKVTEKGKDVELRCDPISGHTALYWYRQSLGQGLEFLIYFQGNSAPDKSGLPSDRFSAERTGGSVSTLTIQRTQQEDSAVYLCASSPFGGTQYFGPGTRLTVL.

The rearrangement links TRBV9 to TRBJ1-1, with TRBD1 as a possible D gene (5 bases). V dropped 3 bases and J dropped 6 bases, with 12 bases sitting between them. Germline V gene data show CDR1 as SGDLS and CDR2 as YYNGEE. The CDR3 has 13 amino acids. CDR3 in amino acids: CASSAGGVAEAFF. CDR3 sequence (DNA): TGTGCCAGCAGCGCGGGGGGAGTGGCTGAAGCTTTCTTT.

This chain links TRBV19 with TRBJ1-6; 7 nucleotides agree with TRBD1. With 1 base clipped from V and 13 bases from J, the junction kept 22 bases outside the gene matches. CDR3 length: 19 residues. Germline V gene lookup returns CDR1 LNHDA and CDR2 SQIVND (reference sequence). CDR3 nucleotides: TGTGCCAGTAGTATAGGGGTGTTCCGGCCGCTTGAGACAGGGTGGCCCCTCCACTTT. This sequence encodes CASSIGVFRPLETGWPLHF.

This chain uses TRBV9 with TRBJ2-7; D possibly corresponds to TRBD2 (5 bases). V was shortened by 0 bases and J by 6 bases, with 13 bases between the two germline ends. The CDR3 covers 14 residues. CDR1 is SGDLS and CDR2 is YYNGEE in the germline V gene. The CDR3 loop is CASSVGRGRAEQYF. CDR3 nucleotides: TGTGCCAGCAGCGTAGGTAGAGGGCGGGCCGAGCAGTACTTC.

This clone was recorded only once. The rearrangement joins TRBV14 to TRBJ2-5, with D perhaps TRBD1 or TRBD2 (5 bases each). Trimming left V 1 base short and J 5 bases short, with 26 bases between. The CDR3 is 19 amino acids. The germline V gene has CDR1 SGHDN and CDR2 FVKESK. CDR3 sequence (DNA): TGTGCCAGCAGCCAAGCCCCCCTTTCGGGGACCAGGGCAAAGGAGACCCAGTACTTC. Its protein product is CASSQAPLSGTRAKETQYF. Using reference TRBV14 and TRBJ2-5 for the parts outside the CDR3, the full variable domain is EAGVTQFPSHSVIEKGQTVTLRCDPISGHDNLYWYRRVMGKEIKFLLHFVKESKQDESGMPNNRFLAERTGGTYSTLKVQPAELEDSGVYFCASSQAPLSGTRAKETQYFGPGTRLLVL.

This chain uses TRBV2 with TRBJ2-1, with 9 bases matching TRBD1. Germline V gene data show CDR1 as SNHLY and CDR2 as FYNNEI. V was pared by 4 bases and J by 7 bases, with 17 bases of the junction left unmatched. This CDR3 has 18 amino acids. The CDR3 nucleotides are TGTGCCAGCAGTGTACAAAAAACCGGGACAGGGTTTATGAATGAGCAGTTCTTC. It codes for CASSVQKTGTGFMNEQFF. Together with reference TRBV2 and TRBJ2-1, the CDR3 gives the full variable domain: EPEVTQTPSHQVTQMGQEVILRCVPISNHLYFYWYRQILGQKVEFLVSFYNNEISEKSEIFDDQFSVERPDGSNFTLKIRSTKLEDSAMYFCASSVQKTGTGFMNEQFFGPGTRLTVL.

The chain carries TRBV19 and TRBJ1-3; 9 positions match TRBD1. V gave up 8 bases and J gave up 0 bases; unmatched junction bases: 2. In germline, CDR1 is LNHDA, CDR2 SQIVND (reference sequence). The CDR3 has 14 residues. The CDR3 DNA follows: TGTGCCAGTGACAGGGGGGACTCTGGAAACACCATATATTTT. This encodes CASDRGDSGNTIYF.

This chain joins TRBV6-6 and TRBJ1-1, with D unresolved. V lost 6 bases, J lost 0 bases, and 14 bases lay in between. Germline CDR1 reads MNHNY; CDR2 reads SVGAGI (reference sequence). The CDR3 has 15 amino acids. DNA for the CDR3: TGTGCCAGCAGCCGACCCCTAAATCTGAACACTGAAGCTTTCTTT. Protein: CASSRPLNLNTEAFF.

This chain joins TRBV6-1 and TRBJ1-6; TRBD1 matches at 9 bases. Germline V CDR1 and CDR2: MNHNS, SASEGT. The CDR3 contains 15 residues. V gave up 4 bases and J gave up 13 bases; unmatched junction bases: 11. CDR3 loop: CASSVQGQGGAPLHF. The CDR3 DNA follows: TGTGCCAGCAGTGTACAGGGACAGGGTGGCGCGCCCCTCCACTTT.

This clone was seen a handful of times. The CDR3 nucleotides read TGTGCCAGCAGTTTCCCCGGGAGGACAGCTTTCTTT. It translates to CASSFPGRTAFF. V and J are TRBV27 and TRBJ1-1; D call uncertain. The CDR3 covers 12 residues. Trimming removed 3 bases from V and 10 bases from J, with 12 bases in between. The germline gives CDR1 MNHEY, CDR2 SMNVEV (reference sequence).

J is TRBJ1-1 and V is TRBV30; D unclear. Trimming removed 0 bases from V and 1 base from J, with 6 bases in between. The CDR3 consists of 13 residues. The germline V gene has CDR1 GTSNPN and CDR2 SVGIG (reference sequence). CDR3 loop: CAWSVEGNTEAFF. CDR3 sequence (DNA): TGTGCCTGGAGTGTGGAGGGGAACACTGAAGCTTTCTTT.